This record looks at one TCR beta chain sequence and its context. These data come from a study of technical replicates of blood from a few donors. The repertoire was sequenced with immunoSEQ multiplex PCR; TCRdb's copy has only in-frame clones and lacks some. Here the sample spans about 89,000 clones, roughly 94% being singletons. The CDR3 contains 12 residues. Germline CDR1 LGHNT, CDR2 FRNRAP. The germline V and J ends were trimmed by 5 bases and 5 bases, with 6 bases remaining between them. The receptor was derived from a human donor in good health. Sequenced material: T cells isolated from PBMCs. This sequence joins TRBV12-5 and TRBJ2-2; no clear D. CDR3 protein: CASGQKTGELFF. The CDR3 region has the DNA TGTGCTAGTGGTCAGAAAACCGGGGAGCTGTTTTTT. The complete variable domain, with remaining parts taken from reference TRBV12-5 and TRBJ2-2, reads DARVTQTPRHKVTEMGQEVTMRCQPILGHNTVFWYRQTMMQGLELLAYFRNRAPLDDSGMPKDRFSAEMPDATLATLKIQPSEPRDSAVYFCASGQKTGELFFGEGSRLTVL.